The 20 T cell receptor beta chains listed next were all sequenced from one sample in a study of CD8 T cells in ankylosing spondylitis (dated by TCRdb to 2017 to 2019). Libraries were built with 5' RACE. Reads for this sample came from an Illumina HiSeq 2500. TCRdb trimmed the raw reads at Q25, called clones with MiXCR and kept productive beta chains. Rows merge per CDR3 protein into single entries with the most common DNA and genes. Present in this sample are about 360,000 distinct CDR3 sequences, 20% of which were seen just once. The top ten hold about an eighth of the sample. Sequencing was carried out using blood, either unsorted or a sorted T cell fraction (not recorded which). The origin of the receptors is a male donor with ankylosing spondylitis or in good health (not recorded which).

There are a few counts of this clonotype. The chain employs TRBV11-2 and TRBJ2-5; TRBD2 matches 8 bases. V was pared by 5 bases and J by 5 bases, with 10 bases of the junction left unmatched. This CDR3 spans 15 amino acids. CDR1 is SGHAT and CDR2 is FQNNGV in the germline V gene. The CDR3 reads CASSTRLARGETQYF. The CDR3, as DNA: TGTGCCAGCAGCACCCGACTAGCGCGGGGGGAGACCCAGTACTTC.

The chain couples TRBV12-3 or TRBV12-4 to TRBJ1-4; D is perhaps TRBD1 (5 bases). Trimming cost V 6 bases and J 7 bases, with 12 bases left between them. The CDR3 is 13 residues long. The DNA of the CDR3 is TGTGCCAGCAGCTCACGGGGGGGTGAAAAACTGTTTTTT. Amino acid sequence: CASSSRGGEKLFF.

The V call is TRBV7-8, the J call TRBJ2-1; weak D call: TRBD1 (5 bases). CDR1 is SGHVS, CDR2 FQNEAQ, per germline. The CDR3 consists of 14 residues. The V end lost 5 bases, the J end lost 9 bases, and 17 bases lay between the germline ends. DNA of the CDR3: TGTGCCAGCAGCCCGATGGGGCAGGTTCCTGAGCAGTTCTTC. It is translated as CASSPMGQVPEQFF.

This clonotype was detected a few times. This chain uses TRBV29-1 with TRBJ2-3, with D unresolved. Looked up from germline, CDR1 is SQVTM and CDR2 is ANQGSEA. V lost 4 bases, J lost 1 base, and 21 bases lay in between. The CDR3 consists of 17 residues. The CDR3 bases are TGCAGCGTTGGGGAATTCGAGCGCCAGTCGGGCACAGATACGCAGTATTTT. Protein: CSVGEFERQSGTDTQYF.

In DNA, the CDR3 is TGCGCCAGCAGCCCCCGGGACAGCTACGACAATGAGCAGTTCTTC. The encoded protein is CASSPRDSYDNEQFF. The chain has TRBV4-1 and TRBJ2-1; 7 bases are a match to TRBD1. Germline V CDR1 and CDR2: MGHRA, YSYEKL. V lost 4 bases and J lost 5; bases outside the gene matches: 8. The CDR3 consists of 15 residues.

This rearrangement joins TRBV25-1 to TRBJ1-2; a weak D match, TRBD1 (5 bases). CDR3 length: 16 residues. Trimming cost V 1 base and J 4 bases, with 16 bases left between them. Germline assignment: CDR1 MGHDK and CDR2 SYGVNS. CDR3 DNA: TGTGCCAGCAGTGAATGGGGTCGGGGAAGGGGCTATGGCTACACCTTC. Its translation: CASSEWGRGRGYGYTF.

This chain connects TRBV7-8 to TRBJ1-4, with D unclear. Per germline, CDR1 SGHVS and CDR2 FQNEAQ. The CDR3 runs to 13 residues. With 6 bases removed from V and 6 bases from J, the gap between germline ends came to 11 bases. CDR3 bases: TGTGCCAGCAGGCCAGCATACGATGAAAAACTGTTTTTT. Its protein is CASRPAYDEKLFF.

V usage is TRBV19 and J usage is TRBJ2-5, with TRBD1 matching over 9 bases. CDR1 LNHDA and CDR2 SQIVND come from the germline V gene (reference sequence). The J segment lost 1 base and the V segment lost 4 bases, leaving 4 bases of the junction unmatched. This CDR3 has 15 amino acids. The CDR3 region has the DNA TGTGCCAGTAGTAGCCTGACAGGGGGCCAAGAGACCCAGTACTTC. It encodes CASSSLTGGQETQYF.

This CDR3 is CSARDDTGELFF. DNA for the CDR3: TGCAGTGCTAGAGATGACACCGGGGAGCTGTTTTTT. The chain joins TRBV20-1 to TRBJ2-2; unclear D gene. Germline lookup yields CDR1 DFQATT and CDR2 SNEGSKA (reference sequence). This CDR3 region has 12 residues. Trimming cost V 0 bases and J 3 bases, with 2 bases left between them.

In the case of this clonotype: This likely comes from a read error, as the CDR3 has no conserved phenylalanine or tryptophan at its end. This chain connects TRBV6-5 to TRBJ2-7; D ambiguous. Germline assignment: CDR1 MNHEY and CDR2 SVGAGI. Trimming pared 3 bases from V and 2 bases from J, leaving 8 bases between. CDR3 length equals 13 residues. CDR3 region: CASSYKETYEQYS. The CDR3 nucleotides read TGTGCCAGCAGTTATAAGGAAACCTACGAGCAGTACTCC.

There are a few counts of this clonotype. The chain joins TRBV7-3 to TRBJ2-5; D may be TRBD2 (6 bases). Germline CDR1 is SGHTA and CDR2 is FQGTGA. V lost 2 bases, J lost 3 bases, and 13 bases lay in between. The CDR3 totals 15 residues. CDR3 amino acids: CASSLAGGVEETQYF. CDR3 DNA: TGTGCCAGCAGCTTAGCTGGCGGGGTTGAAGAGACCCAGTACTTC.

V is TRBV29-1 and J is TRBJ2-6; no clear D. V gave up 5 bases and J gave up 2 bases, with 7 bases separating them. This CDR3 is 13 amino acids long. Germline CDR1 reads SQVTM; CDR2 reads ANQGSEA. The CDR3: CSVFFPGANVLTF. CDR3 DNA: TGCAGCGTTTTCTTTCCTGGGGCCAACGTCCTGACTTTC.

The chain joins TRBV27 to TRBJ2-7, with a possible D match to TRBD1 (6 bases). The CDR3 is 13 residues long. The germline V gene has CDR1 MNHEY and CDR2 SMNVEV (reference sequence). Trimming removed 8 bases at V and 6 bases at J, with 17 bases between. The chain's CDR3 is CASPRGRGSEQYF. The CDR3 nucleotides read TGTGCCAGCCCCAGGGGCAGGGGAAGCGAGCAGTACTTC.

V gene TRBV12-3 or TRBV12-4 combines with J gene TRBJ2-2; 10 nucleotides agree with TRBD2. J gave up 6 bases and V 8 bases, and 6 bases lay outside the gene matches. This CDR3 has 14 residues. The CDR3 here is CASASGGPAGELFF. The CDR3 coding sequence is TGTGCCAGCGCTAGCGGGGGTCCCGCCGGGGAGCTGTTTTTT.

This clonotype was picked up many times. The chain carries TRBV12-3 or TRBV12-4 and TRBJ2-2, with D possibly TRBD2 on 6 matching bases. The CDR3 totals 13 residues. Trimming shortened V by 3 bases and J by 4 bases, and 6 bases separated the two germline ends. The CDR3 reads CASSLGGTGELFF. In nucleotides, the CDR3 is TGTGCCAGCAGTTTGGGGGGCACCGGGGAGCTGTTTTTT.

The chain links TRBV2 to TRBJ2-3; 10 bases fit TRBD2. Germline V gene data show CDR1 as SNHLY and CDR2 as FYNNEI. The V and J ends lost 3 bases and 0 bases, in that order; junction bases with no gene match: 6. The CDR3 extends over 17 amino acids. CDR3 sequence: CASSEVAGGSSTDTQYF. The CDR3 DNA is TGTGCCAGCAGTGAGGTAGCGGGGGGCTCTAGCACAGATACGCAGTATTTT.

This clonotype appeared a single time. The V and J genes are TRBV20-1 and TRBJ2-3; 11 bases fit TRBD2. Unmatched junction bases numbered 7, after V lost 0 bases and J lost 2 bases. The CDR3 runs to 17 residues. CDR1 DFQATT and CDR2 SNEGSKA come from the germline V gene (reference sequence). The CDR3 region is CSARDSGGAPVTDTQYF. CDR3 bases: TGCAGTGCTAGAGATAGCGGGGGGGCTCCGGTCACAGATACGCAGTATTTT.

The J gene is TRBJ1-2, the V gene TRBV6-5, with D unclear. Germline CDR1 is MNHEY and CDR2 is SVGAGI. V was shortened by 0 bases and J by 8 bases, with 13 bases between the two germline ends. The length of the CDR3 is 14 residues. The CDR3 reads CASSYSAEGEGYTF. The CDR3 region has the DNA TGTGCCAGCAGTTACTCTGCTGAGGGAGAAGGCTACACCTTC.

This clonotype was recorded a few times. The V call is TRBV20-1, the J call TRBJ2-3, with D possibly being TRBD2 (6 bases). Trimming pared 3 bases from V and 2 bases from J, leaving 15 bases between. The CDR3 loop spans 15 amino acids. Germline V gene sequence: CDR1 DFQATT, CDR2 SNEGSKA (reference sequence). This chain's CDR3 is CSASAERRDTDTQYF. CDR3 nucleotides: TGCAGTGCTAGTGCCGAGCGGAGGGACACAGATACGCAGTATTTT.

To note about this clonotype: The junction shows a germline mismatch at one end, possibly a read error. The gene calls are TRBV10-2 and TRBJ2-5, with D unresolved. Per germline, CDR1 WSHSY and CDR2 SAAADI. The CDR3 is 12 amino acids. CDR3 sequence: CASSGSPEAQYF. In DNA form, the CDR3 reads TGCGCCAGCAGTGGATCTCCAGAGGCCCAGTACTTC.